This passage covers 10 T cell receptor beta chains from one sample sequenced in a study of beta chain features in type 1 diabetes (dated by TCRdb to 2017 to 2018). The library relied on the immunoSEQ multiplex PCR assay. The entire isolated RNA was reverse transcribed using the High Capacity cDNA Reverse Transcription Kit, and thus expressed TCRB transcripts were sequenced. TCRdb re-hosts the immuneACCESS table, in-frame sequences only. Its copies lack some clones; in the studies checked, an unresolved V gene accounts for under half of them, and the cause for the rest is not known. This sample lists a few hundred thousand clones; around 16% were detected once. The top ten hold approximately 0.019% of the sample. The sequenced sample consisted of naive CD4+ T cells from blood. What this sample's cell subset or site label stands for: true naive CD4+ T cells. The receptors derive from a woman between 18 and 30 years old in good health.

This clone appeared a few times. The V gene is TRBV11-2, the J gene TRBJ2-3, with 9 bases lining up with TRBD1. V lost 7 bases and J lost 3; bases outside the gene matches: 5. CDR1 and CDR2 from the germline V gene are SGHAT and FQNNGV. There are 14 residues in the CDR3. The CDR3 DNA sequence: TGTGCCAGCATGAGGGGACAGGGAACAGATACGCAGTATTTT. It translates to CASMRGQGTDTQYF.

The rearrangement uses TRBV25-1 and TRBJ2-4; 10 positions match TRBD1. CDR3 length equals 14 residues. After removal of 8 bases from V and 0 bases from J, the junction contained 1 base not matched to a gene. In germline, CDR1 is MGHDK, CDR2 SYGVNS. CDR3 nucleotides: TGTGCCAGCGGGACAGGGGTAGCCAAAAACATTCAGTACTTC. Translated, it gives CASGTGVAKNIQYF.

In this sample, this clone turned up a few times. Without the conserved terminal phenylalanine or tryptophan, this CDR3 likely stems from a read error. The DNA is left out, because the CDR3 cannot be placed on it with certainty; the CDR3 is given as TCRdb lists it. The V call is TRBV20-1, the J call TRBJ2-7; TRBD2, the table's D call, was not compared with the DNA. The length of the CDR3 is 8 amino acids, counting both ends. From germline, CDR1 is DFQATT and CDR2 SNEGSKA (reference sequence). CDR3 region: CSASAGRL.

This clone was detected only a few times. The V and J genes are TRBV29-1 and TRBJ2-1; possibly TRBD1 for D (6 bases). The CDR3 has 11 amino acids. The germline V gene has CDR1 SQVTM and CDR2 ANQGSEA. V dropped 7 bases and J dropped 9 bases, with 13 bases sitting between them. CDR3 sequence: CSEYRVGEQFF. CDR3 nucleotides: TGCAGCGAGTACAGGGTAGGTGAGCAGTTCTTC.

This clone occurred a few times. The gene calls are TRBV7-2 and TRBJ1-1, with D possibly TRBD1 on 6 matching bases. Looked up from germline, CDR1 is SGHTA and CDR2 is FQGNSA. This CDR3 has 14 amino acids. V lost 3 bases and J lost 4, with 12 bases in between. The CDR3 region is CASSFGGPVTEAFF. CDR3 sequence (DNA): TGTGCCAGCAGCTTTGGGGGCCCCGTCACTGAAGCTTTCTTT. Using reference TRBV7-2 and TRBJ1-1 for the parts outside the CDR3, the full variable domain is GAGVSQSPSNKVTEKGKDVELRCDPISGHTALYWYRQSLGQGLEFLIYFQGNSAPDKSGLPSDRFSAERTGGSVSTLTIQRTQQEDSAVYLCASSFGGPVTEAFFGQGTRLTVV.

The V call is TRBV27, the J call TRBJ1-5; D unresolved. Trimming took 3 bases from V and 6 from J, leaving 9 bases between them. Germline CDR1 reads MNHEY; CDR2 reads SMNVEV (reference sequence). The CDR3 spans 13 residues. CDR3 sequence (DNA): TGTGCCAGCAGTTTGTCCGGGTTTCAGCCCCAGCATTTT. Translated: CASSLSGFQPQHF.

V usage is TRBV19 and J usage is TRBJ1-5; D not certain. Germline V lookup: CDR1 LNHDA, CDR2 SQIVND (reference sequence). Trimming pared 6 bases from V and 7 bases from J, leaving 16 bases between. The CDR3 extends over 14 amino acids. CDR3 nucleotides: TGTGCCAGTAGCCCCCCTAGAGCCGGCCAGCCCCAGCATTTT. This sequence encodes CASSPPRAGQPQHF.

This sequence joins TRBV7-2 and TRBJ2-7, with 14 bases that match TRBD2. Germline loops: CDR1 SGHTA, CDR2 FQGNSA. This CDR3 is 18 amino acids long. V lost 4 bases to trimming and J lost 3 bases; unmatched junction nucleotides: 11. The DNA of the CDR3 is TGTGCCAGCAGCTCTCCCGGGACTAGCGGGAGTGTTAACTACGAGCAGTACTTC. It yields the protein CASSSPGTSGSVNYEQYF.

A few counts support this clone. The rearrangement links TRBV30 to TRBJ2-7; possible D gene TRBD1, 5 bases. Germline V gene data show CDR1 as GTSNPN and CDR2 as SVGIG (reference sequence). This CDR3 spans 13 amino acids. The V gene lost 0 bases and the J gene lost 3 bases, with 9 bases spanning the gap. CDR3 coding DNA: TGTGCCTGGAGTGTACAGGCTGGCTACGAGCAGTACTTC. Translation gives CAWSVQAGYEQYF.

This clone was picked up a small number of times. The gene calls are TRBV28 and TRBJ1-2; 9 bases align to TRBD1. The CDR3 length is 14 residues. Germline loops: CDR1 MDHEN, CDR2 SYDVKM. V trimming: 8 bases; J trimming: 8 bases; junction bases outside the gene matches: 12. DNA of the CDR3: TGTGCCAGCGGACCTCCGGGACAGGGCTCGGGCTACACCTTC. This codes for CASGPPGQGSGYTF.